These 23 T cell receptor beta chains originate from one sample sequenced in a study of control samples from healthy donors and cancer patients. Sequenced by immunoSEQ multiplex PCR; TCRdb stores in-frame clones only, minus some. The sample gives some 120,000 clones, roughly nine tenths of which show up once; 6% to 8.5% is in the top ten. Sequences were obtained from blood. These receptors all come from a woman in her late teens or twenties in good health.

V gene TRBV6-1 combines with J gene TRBJ2-3; the match to TRBD2 covers 7 bases. This CDR3 has 17 residues. Per the germline V gene, CDR1 is MNHNS and CDR2 is SASEGT. V gave up 4 bases and J gave up 0 bases; unmatched junction bases: 10. DNA for the CDR3: TGTGCCAGCAGTGTCTTTAGGGCGGGGGAGAGCACAGATACGCAGTATTTT. The encoded protein is CASSVFRAGESTDTQYF.

The gene calls are TRBV3-1 (or the pseudogene TRBV3-2) and TRBJ2-1; 12 nucleotides align to TRBD2. The CDR3 has 20 amino acids. V lost 2 bases, J lost 2 bases, and 13 bases stayed unmatched. Germline V gene data show CDR1 as LGHDT and CDR2 as YNNKEL (reference sequence). Written as DNA, the CDR3 is TGTGCCAGCAGCCAAAGGTCTAGCGGGAGGGGCCGGCGGCCCTACAATGAGCAGTTCTTC. Translation gives CASSQRSSGRGRRPYNEQFF.

In its sample, this clone was seen once. The rearrangement joins TRBV5-1 to TRBJ2-1; D may match TRBD1 or TRBD2 (7 bases each). Trimming removed 4 bases from V and 4 bases from J, with 15 bases in between. The CDR3 is 15 residues long. The V gene's germline CDR1 is SGHRS and CDR2 YFSETQ. CDR3 in amino acids: CASSPGGTAYNEQFF. CDR3 bases: TGCGCCAGCAGCCCCGGGGGGACAGCATACAATGAGCAGTTCTTC.

This chain uses TRBV27 with TRBJ2-7; D uncertain. Germline V gene sequence: CDR1 MNHEY, CDR2 SMNVEV (reference sequence). CDR3 length equals 17 residues. V dropped 3 bases and J dropped 3 bases, with 21 bases sitting between them. The CDR3 here is CASSLKRIGLTGYEQYF. CDR3 bases: TGTGCCAGCAGTTTGAAGAGAATCGGATTGACCGGCTACGAGCAGTACTTC.

The gene calls are TRBV28 and TRBJ1-4, with D possibly being TRBD1 (5 bases). Trimming left V 4 bases short and J 3 bases short, with 9 bases between. Germline assignment: CDR1 MDHEN and CDR2 SYDVKM. CDR3 size: 14 residues. The CDR3 protein is CASSSRGPNEKLFF. The CDR3 coding sequence is TGTGCCAGCAGTTCAAGGGGACCTAATGAAAAACTGTTTTTT.

The chain uses TRBV19 and TRBJ2-3, with D perhaps being TRBD1 or TRBD2 (5 bases each). This CDR3 contains 16 residues. Trimming shortened V by 3 bases and J by 2 bases, and 15 bases separated the two germline ends. Germline-derived CDR1 and CDR2 are LNHDA and SQIVND (reference sequence). CDR3 sequence reads: CASSIIRGWPTDTQYF. The CDR3 nucleotides read TGTGCCAGTAGTATCATTCGGGGCTGGCCCACAGATACGCAGTATTTT.

This clone was recorded once. V gene TRBV15 combines with J gene TRBJ1-5, with D unclear. The V end was cut by 0 bases, the J end by 0 bases, with 9 bases between. Looked up from germline, CDR1 is LNHNV and CDR2 is YYDKDF (reference sequence). This CDR3 spans 16 amino acids. DNA of the CDR3: TGTGCCACCAGCAGAGATTCGACCGTTAGCAATCAGCCCCAGCATTTT. It encodes CATSRDSTVSNQPQHF. Filled out from reference TRBV15 and TRBJ1-5, the complete variable domain reads DAMVIQNPRYQVTQFGKPVTLSCSQTLNHNVMYWYQQKSSQAPKLLFHYYDKDFNNEADTPDNFQSRRPNTSFCFLDIRSPGLGDTAMYLCATSRDSTVSNQPQHFGDGTRLSIL.

The chain employs TRBV6-2 or TRBV6-3 and TRBJ2-5, with unresolved D. Deletions cut 1 base from V and 3 bases from J, with 9 bases between. In germline, CDR1 is MNHEY, CDR2 SVGEGT. The CDR3 consists of 14 residues. As DNA, the CDR3 is TGTGCCAGCAGTTACTATCCAGCTGAAGAGACCCAGTACTTC. Residues: CASSYYPAEETQYF.

This clone has just a few counts. The CDR3 DNA reads as TGCGCCAGCAGAGGGAGCATTAATTCACCCCTCCACTTT. This codes for CASRGSINSPLHF. The rearrangement joins TRBV10-2 to TRBJ1-6, with D unclear. V gave up 6 bases and J gave up 6 bases, with 9 bases separating them. The germline V gene encodes CDR1 WSHSY and CDR2 SAAADI. The CDR3 is 13 residues long.

This chain joins TRBV23-1 and TRBJ2-6; D may correspond to TRBD1 or TRBD2 (6 bases each). TRBV23-1 belongs to the ORF category, with a function that is uncertain. The CDR3 runs 18 residues. The V end lost 5 bases, the J end lost 0 bases, and 17 bases lay between the germline ends. CDR3 bases: TGCGCCAGCAGTGAGTGTGTGTCGGGGGCCTCTGGGGCCAACGTCCTGACTTTC. Translating it yields CASSECVSGASGANVLTF.

V and J are TRBV24-1 and TRBJ1-5; a possible D gene is TRBD1 (5 bases). The CDR3 covers 13 residues. Trimming shortened V by 6 bases and J by 7 bases, and 12 bases separated the two germline ends. Germline V gives CDR1 KGHDR, CDR2 SFDVKD. Here the CDR3 DNA reads TGTGCCACCAGTCAGGGCCATAGGCAGCCCCAGCATTTT. Residues: CATSQGHRQPQHF.

This chain uses TRBV5-1 with TRBJ2-1, with 8 positions matching TRBD1. V was pared by 0 bases and J by 10 bases, with 9 bases of the junction left unmatched. Germline V gene lookup returns CDR1 SGHRS and CDR2 YFSETQ. The CDR3 totals 15 residues. In DNA, the CDR3 is TGCGCCAGCAGCTTGGAGGCCAGGGGGCAAGCGGAGCAGTTCTTC. This translates into CASSLEARGQAEQFF.

This chain connects TRBV27 to TRBJ2-1; D call uncertain. V lost 0 bases to trimming and J lost 7 bases, with 10 bases between them. Per germline, CDR1 MNHEY and CDR2 SMNVEV (reference sequence). The CDR3 runs 14 residues. This chain's CDR3 is CASSLSRPRNEQFF. For the CDR3, the DNA is TGTGCCAGCAGTTTATCGAGGCCACGGAATGAGCAGTTCTTC.

The chain combines TRBV28 with TRBJ2-2; 7 bases fit TRBD1. Germline CDR1 reads MDHEN; CDR2 reads SYDVKM. Trimming at V came to 4 bases and at J to 7 bases, leaving 9 bases not matched to a gene. This CDR3 contains 15 residues. The CDR3 loop is CASSSPGQRHGELFF. DNA for the CDR3: TGTGCCAGCAGTTCTCCGGGACAGCGACACGGGGAGCTGTTTTTT. Together with reference TRBV28 and TRBJ2-2, the CDR3 gives the full variable domain: DVKVTQSSRYLVKRTGEKVFLECVQDMDHENMFWYRQDPGLGLRLIYFSYDVKMKEKGDIPEGYSVSREKKERFSLILESASTNQTSMYLCASSSPGQRHGELFFGEGSRLTVL.

In DNA, the CDR3 is TGTGCCAGCTCACCACCCCCAAGTGTATCTAACTATGGCTACACCTTC. Its translation is CASSPPPSVSNYGYTF. The chain links TRBV18 to TRBJ1-2, with D unclear. CDR3 length equals 16 residues. Germline CDR1 and CDR2: KGHSH and LQKENI. Trimming cost V 0 bases and J 0 bases, with 11 bases left between them.

CDR3 DNA: TGTGCCAGTAAAACTAGGGGGTTCGCTGAAGCTTTCTTT. Translation gives CASKTRGFAEAFF. The rearrangement uses TRBV19 and TRBJ1-1; the D gene is possibly TRBD1 (6 bases). This CDR3 comprises 13 residues. Trimming took 7 bases from V and 6 from J, leaving 15 bases between them. Germline CDR1 and CDR2: LNHDA and SQIVND (reference sequence).

The chain has TRBV7-2 and TRBJ2-5; 7 positions match TRBD2. Trimming cost V 1 base and J 1 base; bases outside gene matches: 6. Germline-derived CDR1 and CDR2 are SGHTA and FQGNSA. This CDR3 contains 16 residues. The CDR3: CASSLGGAGVQETQYF. Here the CDR3 DNA reads TGTGCCAGCAGCTTAGGCGGGGCGGGAGTCCAAGAGACCCAGTACTTC. The whole variable domain, remainder taken from reference TRBV7-2 and TRBJ2-5, is GAGVSQSPSNKVTEKGKDVELRCDPISGHTALYWYRQSLGQGLEFLIYFQGNSAPDKSGLPSDRFSAERTGGSVSTLTIQRTQQEDSAVYLCASSLGGAGVQETQYFGPGTRLLVL.

As concerns this clone: Other DNA sequences from this sample encode an identical CDR3 as well. This chain uses TRBV3-1 (or the pseudogene TRBV3-2) with TRBJ2-7, with D uncertain. Germline assignment: CDR1 LGHDT and CDR2 YNNKEL (reference sequence). Trimming stripped 2 bases from V and 3 bases from J, with 8 bases between. This CDR3 contains 13 residues. The DNA of the CDR3 is TGTGCCAGCAGCCAATTAGTAGGCTACGAGCAGTACTTC. Its translation: CASSQLVGYEQYF.

This chain uses TRBV6-5 with TRBJ1-2, with no clear D. Germline values: CDR1 MNHEY, CDR2 SVGAGI. The CDR3 is made up of 15 amino acids. Trimming took off 7 bases at V and 1 base at J, with 16 bases between the two ends. This CDR3 reads CASTTSATVNYGYTF. CDR3 nucleotide sequence: TGTGCCAGCACCACTTCAGCCACGGTTAACTATGGCTACACCTTC.

This sequence joins TRBV9 and TRBJ1-6, with TRBD1 as a possible D gene (6 bases). This CDR3 is 16 amino acids long. Germline CDR1 SGDLS, CDR2 YYNGEE. V was pared by 0 bases and J by 5 bases, with 12 bases between. The CDR3 sequence is CASSVGTGNDNSPLHF. The CDR3 nucleotides read TGTGCCAGCAGCGTAGGTACAGGGAACGATAATTCACCCCTCCACTTT.

V is TRBV14 and J is TRBJ1-2, with unresolved D. CDR3 length equals 13 residues. With 4 bases removed from V and 8 bases from J, the gap between germline ends came to 14 bases. Germline loops: CDR1 SGHDN, CDR2 FVKESK. This chain's CDR3 is CASSLNYRTGYTF. CDR3 DNA: TGTGCCAGCAGCCTAAACTACCGGACGGGCTACACCTTC.

This chain joins TRBV14 and TRBJ2-1, with D possibly matching TRBD2 (7 bases). The length of the CDR3 is 17 residues. Germline V gives CDR1 SGHDN, CDR2 FVKESK. With 0 bases removed from V and 4 bases from J, the gap between germline ends came to 16 bases. The CDR3, as DNA: TGTGCCAGCAGCCAAGATCTGGGGAGGGGGGTGTACAATGAGCAGTTCTTC. Protein: CASSQDLGRGVYNEQFF.

The CDR3 sequence: CAWRYRGANYGYTF. The CDR3 DNA sequence: TGTGCCTGGAGGTACAGGGGAGCAAACTATGGCTACACCTTC. The chain joins TRBV30 to TRBJ1-2, with 7 bases aligning to TRBD1. In germline, CDR1 is GTSNPN, CDR2 SVGIG (reference sequence). The J segment lost 2 bases and the V segment lost 3 bases, leaving 6 bases of the junction unmatched. The CDR3 loop spans 14 amino acids.